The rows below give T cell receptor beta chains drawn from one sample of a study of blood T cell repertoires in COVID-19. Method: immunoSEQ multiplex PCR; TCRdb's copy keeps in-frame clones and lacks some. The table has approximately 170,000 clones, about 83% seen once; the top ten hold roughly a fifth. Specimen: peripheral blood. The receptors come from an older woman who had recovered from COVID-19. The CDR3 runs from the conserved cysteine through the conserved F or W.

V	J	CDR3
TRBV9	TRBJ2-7	CASSLGRGYEQYF
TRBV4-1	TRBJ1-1	CASSQDYSLLNTEAFF
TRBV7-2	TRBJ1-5	CASSPPGQGVGQPQHF
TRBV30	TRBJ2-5	CAWRGAGGRETQYF
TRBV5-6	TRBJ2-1	CASSLALGLAGGLQFF
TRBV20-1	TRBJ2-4	CSASPGPRRNIQYF
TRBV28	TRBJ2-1	CASSPHGGSGENEQFF
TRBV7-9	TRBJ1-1	CASSPADTEAFF
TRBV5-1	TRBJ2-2	CASSPGASGAPGELFF
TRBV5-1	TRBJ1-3	CASRRPGGDTIYF
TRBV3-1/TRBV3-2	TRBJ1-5	CASSQGGTSRRGPQHF
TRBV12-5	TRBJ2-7	CASGLSRGSGSVYEQYF
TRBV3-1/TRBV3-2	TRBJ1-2	CASSQGGRIYTF
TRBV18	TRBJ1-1	CASSPGQGMATEAFF
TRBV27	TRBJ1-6	CASSLSGTGGLYSPLHF
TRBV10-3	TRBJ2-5	CAISEGASQETQYF
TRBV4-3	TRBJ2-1	CASSQGSGAYNEQFF
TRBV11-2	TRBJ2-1	CASSLDRGSYNEQFF
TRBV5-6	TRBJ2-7	CASSRHRDNSYEQYF
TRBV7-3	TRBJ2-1	CASSLRGLNEQFF
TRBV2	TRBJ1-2	CASRYGQGLPYTF
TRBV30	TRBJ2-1	CAWSVRAGGPGYEQFF
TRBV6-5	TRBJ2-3	CASTPGGGRWYF
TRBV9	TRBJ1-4	CASSVGQGLGNEKLFF
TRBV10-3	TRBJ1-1	CATQQGYMNTEAFF
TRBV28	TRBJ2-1	CASSPPQRANEQFF
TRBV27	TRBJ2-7	CASSPTGLGEQYF
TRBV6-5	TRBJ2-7	CASRKDRAFYEQYF
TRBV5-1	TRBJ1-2	CASSQDRGGGYTF
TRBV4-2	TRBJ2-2	CASSQETPGLMGNTGELFF
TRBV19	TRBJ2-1	CASKRLSSYNEQFF
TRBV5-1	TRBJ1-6	CASSLGQVDSPLHF
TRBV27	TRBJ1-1	CASSLGGGYTEAFF
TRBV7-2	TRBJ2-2	CASSLGGNTGELFF
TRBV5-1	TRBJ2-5	CASSPHGGQETQYF
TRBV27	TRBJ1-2	CASSGGDGYTF
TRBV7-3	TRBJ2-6	CASSFRSGANVLTF
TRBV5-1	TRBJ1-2	CASNSWVGGGGGYTF
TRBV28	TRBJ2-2	CASRGGGSDTGELFF
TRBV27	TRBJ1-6	CASTVRGIWSYNSPLHF
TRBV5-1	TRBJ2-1	CASSPNSGSSYNEQFF
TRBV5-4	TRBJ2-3	CASSLGGGSRDTQYF
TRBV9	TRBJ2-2	CASSARAGELFF
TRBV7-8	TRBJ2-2	CASSLGQGLNTGELFF
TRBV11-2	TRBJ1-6	CASSSNPGTGDSPLHF
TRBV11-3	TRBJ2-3	CASSPAGQSTDTQYF
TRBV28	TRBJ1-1	CASSRYRGGEDTEAFF
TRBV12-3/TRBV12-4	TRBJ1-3	CASSRGGYTIYF
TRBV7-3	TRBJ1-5	CASSSNWGPSYQPQHF
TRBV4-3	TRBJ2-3	CASSQDLGRGHGDTQYF
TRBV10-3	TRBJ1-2	CATSRNYGYTF
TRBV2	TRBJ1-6	CASSVGRVVNNSPLHF
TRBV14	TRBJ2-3	CASSQGQSGTDTQYF
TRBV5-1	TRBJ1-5	CASSLDGQSYQPQHF
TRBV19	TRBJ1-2	CASSRRDLGGYTF
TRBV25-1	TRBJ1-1	CASTRTGNTEAFF
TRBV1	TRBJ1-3	CTSSQDPLGPGVTIYF
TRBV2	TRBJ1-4	CASRFSGEKLFF
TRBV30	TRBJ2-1	CAWIRGPHSYNEQFF
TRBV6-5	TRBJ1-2	CASTGRDGYGYTF